The clone carrying this T cell receptor beta chain was observed a handful of times. Following extraction, RNA underwent reverse transcription to cDNA, which served as the sequencing template. Data came from immunoSEQ multiplex PCR; TCRdb stores just in-frame clones and leaves some out. The data show 150,000 or so clones, approximately 50% seen once. Per the germline V gene, CDR1 is SGDLS and CDR2 is YYNGEE. V shed 0 bases and J shed 3 bases, with 22 bases lying between them. This CDR3 has 19 residues. These data belong to a study of CD8+ T cells in alopecia areata. The V and J genes are TRBV9 and TRBJ2-1; D unclear. This TCR was recovered from a human donor with alopecia areata. Material for sequencing was CD4+ T cells sorted from blood. Written as DNA, the CDR3 is TGTGCCAGCAGCGTAGCGATAGCCGGTGTCCCTTTCCTCTACAATGAGCAGTTCTTC. Translating gives CASSVAIAGVPFLYNEQFF.